One and the same sample provided the 25 T cell receptor beta chains below, sequenced in a study of blood T cells in healthy people across ages. For the second PCR, which ran for 7 to 11 cycles, a sample-barcoded 5' primer and a J-beta primer mix were used. TCRdb analysed the 5' RACE reads with MiXCR anew, one entry per CDR3 protein. This table has roughly 1.6 million distinct CDR3 sequences, almost 35% appearing once. Source material: blood. All receptors derive from a woman aged 25-40 years in good health.

Ten or more counts support this clonotype. The chain carries TRBV29-1 and TRBJ2-1; 8 nucleotides agree with TRBD2. V shed 7 bases, J shed 0 bases, and the junction held 8 bases outside the gene matches. The CDR3 contains 15 residues. The germline V gene encodes CDR1 SQVTM and CDR2 ANQGSEA. CDR3 protein: CSGLAGSSSYNEQFF. The CDR3 DNA is TGCAGCGGGTTAGCGGGGTCGAGCTCCTACAATGAGCAGTTCTTC.

The chain couples TRBV27 to TRBJ2-3, with 9 bases aligning to TRBD2. V was clipped by 2 bases and J by 6 bases; unmatched bases: 9. CDR3 length: 16 residues. Germline CDR1 is MNHEY and CDR2 is SMNVEV (reference sequence). CDR3 sequence (DNA): TGTGCCAGCAGTTTACTAGCGGGATTGCCCAGGGATACGCAGTATTTT. Residues: CASSLLAGLPRDTQYF.

This clonotype was counted between two and nine times. The chain carries TRBV6-6 and TRBJ2-7; 10 bases agree with TRBD1. Germline trimming cut 4 bases from V and 6 bases from J; bases unmatched to any gene: 6. The CDR3 runs to 14 residues. The germline CDR1 and CDR2 sequences are MNHNY and SVGAGI (reference sequence). CDR3 coding DNA: TGTGCCAGCAGTTTGACCGGGACAGGGGCCGAGCAGTACTTC. It is translated as CASSLTGTGAEQYF.

The chain employs TRBV6-1 and TRBJ1-1; D may be TRBD1 (6 bases). V lost 5 bases and J 2 bases, leaving 15 bases between the germline ends. This CDR3 has 15 amino acids. Germline loops: CDR1 MNHNS, CDR2 SASEGT. CDR3 nucleotide sequence: TGTGCCAGCAGTCAGTACAGGACAGATAACACTGAAGCTTTCTTT. This gives the protein CASSQYRTDNTEAFF.

This rearrangement joins TRBV20-1 to TRBJ1-2; 7 bases align to TRBD1. J gave up 5 bases and V 5 bases, and 17 bases lay outside the gene matches. Germline values: CDR1 DFQATT, CDR2 SNEGSKA (reference sequence). CDR3 size: 16 residues. The CDR3 sequence is CSAPPRTGFTPYGYTF. Written as DNA, the CDR3 is TGCAGTGCTCCTCCACGGACAGGCTTTACCCCGTATGGCTACACCTTC.

V and J are TRBV6-2 or TRBV6-3 and TRBJ2-5, with 13 bases identical to TRBD2. The CDR3 has 16 residues. Germline V gives CDR1 MNHEY, CDR2 SVGEGT. The trim removed 6 bases at V and 5 bases at J, leaving 9 bases unmatched. CDR3 DNA sequence: TGTGCCAGCAGCGACGGACTAGCGGGAGTAGGGGAGACCCAGTACTTC. Its translation is CASSDGLAGVGETQYF.

This clonotype was detected many times. The J gene is TRBJ2-1, the V gene TRBV4-2; the match to TRBD2 covers 9 bases. Trimming took 0 bases from V and 8 from J; bases not matched to a gene: 11. The CDR3 has 17 amino acids. Germline loops: CDR1 LGHNA, CDR2 YNFKEQ. CDR3 region: CASSQDTGREGIHEQFF. The DNA for the CDR3 is TGTGCCAGCAGCCAAGATACGGGGCGGGAGGGTATACATGAGCAGTTCTTC.

The chain recombines TRBV27 with TRBJ2-7; D is possibly TRBD2 (7 bases). From germline, CDR1 is MNHEY and CDR2 SMNVEV (reference sequence). Trimming left V 1 base short and J 6 bases short, with 19 bases between. This CDR3 comprises 16 residues. The CDR3 DNA reads TGTGCCAGCAGTTTATATGCGGGGGCCGGTTTTTCCGAGCAGTACTTC. Its translation is CASSLYAGAGFSEQYF.

This clonotype was recorded a few times. The rearrangement joins TRBV4-2 to TRBJ2-7, with TRBD1 matching 7 bases. The germline CDR1 and CDR2 sequences are LGHNA and YNFKEQ. V shed 0 bases and J 3 bases; nucleotides not matched to a gene: 11. CDR3 length: 17 residues. The CDR3 DNA is TGTGCCAGCAGCCAAGATCAGGGGCCGGGACAGTTCTACGAGCAGTACTTC. This codes for CASSQDQGPGQFYEQYF.

The rearrangement uses TRBV24-1 and TRBJ2-7, with 7 positions matching TRBD2. The CDR3 totals 14 residues. Trimming removed 5 bases from V and 4 bases from J; junction bases left unmatched: 7. CDR1 KGHDR and CDR2 SFDVKD come from the germline V gene. DNA for the CDR3: TGTGCCACCAGTGCCGGTAGCGGGTTATACGAGCAGTACTTC. As protein: CATSAGSGLYEQYF.

The chain recombines TRBV12-3 or TRBV12-4 with TRBJ1-1; no definite D call. V lost 6 bases and J 1 base, leaving 12 bases between the germline ends. CDR3 length equals 14 residues. CDR3 sequence reads: CASRNLEPNTEAFF. CDR3 nucleotides: TGTGCCAGCAGAAATCTGGAGCCGAACACTGAAGCTTTCTTT.

The sample holds many counts of this clonotype. CDR3 nucleotide sequence: TGCAGCGTTGGTGGGCTGGCTAGTACGGGATACGAGCAGTACTTC. It yields the protein CSVGGLASTGYEQYF. The chain combines TRBV29-1 with TRBJ2-7; perhaps TRBD2 as D (5 bases). V gave up 4 bases and J gave up 4 bases, with 20 bases separating them. CDR3 size: 15 residues. CDR1 is SQVTM and CDR2 is ANQGSEA in the germline V gene.

The chain employs TRBV7-3 and TRBJ2-5; the D gene is possibly TRBD2 (5 bases). The germline CDR1 and CDR2 sequences are SGHTA and FQGTGA. Trimming removed 8 bases at V and 9 bases at J, with 16 bases between. The CDR3 length is 12 residues. CDR3 sequence (DNA): TGTGCCAGCGTCGCTAGCCCACATCCCCAGTACTTC. Its protein product is CASVASPHPQYF.

This rearrangement joins TRBV20-1 to TRBJ2-6; 10 nucleotides line up with TRBD2. Looked up from germline, CDR1 is DFQATT and CDR2 is SNEGSKA (reference sequence). Unmatched junction bases numbered 5, after V lost 6 bases and J lost 0 bases. This CDR3 has 16 amino acids. The CDR3 here is CSAALAGTSGANVLTF. In nucleotides, the CDR3 is TGCAGTGCGGCACTAGCGGGAACCTCTGGGGCCAACGTCCTGACTTTC.

A few counts support this clonotype. The chain is built from TRBV20-1 and TRBJ1-2; 9 nucleotides match TRBD1. CDR1 DFQATT and CDR2 SNEGSKA come from the germline V gene (reference sequence). This CDR3 spans 14 amino acids. V lost 4 bases and J lost 7; bases outside the gene matches: 10. The CDR3: CSAIQGALLAGYTF. CDR3 nucleotide sequence: TGCAGTGCTATACAGGGGGCCCTATTGGCTGGCTACACCTTC.

The chain recombines TRBV28 with TRBJ1-1, with no clear D. There are 17 residues in the CDR3. Trimming stripped 6 bases from V and 0 bases from J, with 20 bases between. Germline values: CDR1 MDHEN, CDR2 SYDVKM. The CDR3 nucleotides are TGTGCCAGCAGCATACGCTTCGGGGAGGGCGTGAACACTGAAGCTTTCTTT. Translation gives CASSIRFGEGVNTEAFF. The whole variable domain, filled in from reference TRBV28 and TRBJ1-1, reads DVKVTQSSRYLVKRTGEKVFLECVQDMDHENMFWYRQDPGLGLRLIYFSYDVKMKEKGDIPEGYSVSREKKERFSLILESASTNQTSMYLCASSIRFGEGVNTEAFFGQGTRLTVV.

V usage is TRBV14 and J usage is TRBJ1-2; TRBD1 aligns across 7 bases. The J segment lost 6 bases and the V segment lost 5 bases, leaving 12 bases of the junction unmatched. Germline V lookup: CDR1 SGHDN, CDR2 FVKESK. There are 15 residues in the CDR3. The CDR3 region is CASSVRQGPPHGYTF. In DNA, the CDR3 is TGTGCCAGCAGCGTCCGACAGGGCCCCCCTCATGGCTACACCTTC.

The V gene is TRBV19, the J gene TRBJ2-1; tentative D call: TRBD1 (5 bases). The CDR3 consists of 13 residues. Per germline, CDR1 LNHDA and CDR2 SQIVND (reference sequence). Between the trimmed V and J ends, which lost 5 bases and 9 bases, there was a span of 14 bases. This chain's CDR3 is CASSSQGISEQFF. CDR3 nucleotide sequence: TGTGCCAGTAGTTCGCAGGGAATCAGTGAGCAGTTCTTC.

This chain links TRBV7-9 with TRBJ1-4; D not resolved. Trimming left V 3 bases short and J 7 bases short, with 18 bases between. This CDR3 spans 16 amino acids. Germline loops: CDR1 SEHNR, CDR2 FQNEAQ (reference sequence). The CDR3 DNA reads TGTGCCAGCAGCTTGGTCACCGGAGAGTGGGGTGAAAAACTGTTTTTT. Its translation: CASSLVTGEWGEKLFF.

The chain has TRBV14 and TRBJ1-6; D ambiguous. The CDR3 is 15 amino acids. The ends were cut back, 1 base at V and 4 bases at J, with 8 bases in the middle. The germline V gene has CDR1 SGHDN and CDR2 FVKESK. The DNA for the CDR3 is TGTGCCAGCAGCCAAGGTGAAGTGTATAATTCACCCCTCCACTTT. Its protein product is CASSQGEVYNSPLHF.

The chain employs TRBV27 and TRBJ1-5; TRBD1 matches 7 bases. The ends lost 1 base at V and 7 bases at J; junction bases unmatched: 7. The CDR3 covers 15 residues. Per germline, CDR1 MNHEY and CDR2 SMNVEV (reference sequence). This CDR3 reads CASSLWPGGDQPQHF. The CDR3 DNA follows: TGTGCCAGCAGTTTATGGCCAGGGGGGGACCAGCCCCAGCATTTT.

This clonotype has a handful of counts. The chain couples TRBV6-1 to TRBJ2-3; no clear D. CDR3 length: 15 residues. Germline V gene data show CDR1 as MNHNS and CDR2 as SASEGT. Trimming removed 4 bases from V and 2 bases from J, with 13 bases in between. CDR3 sequence reads: CASSVTFANTDTQYF. The CDR3 bases are TGTGCCAGCAGTGTAACATTTGCAAACACAGATACGCAGTATTTT.

Note on this clonotype: An end of the junction does not agree with germline; a read error may underlie this. The chain combines TRBV30 with TRBJ1-6; possible D gene TRBD1, 5 bases. From germline, CDR1 is GTSNPN and CDR2 SVGIG (reference sequence). This CDR3 comprises 14 residues. The DNA for the CDR3 is TGTGCCCGGAGCTCGGGGGTGAGGAATTCACCCCTCCACTTT. It specifies CARSSGVRNSPLHF. The full variable domain, rest sourced from reference TRBV30 and TRBJ1-6, is SQTIHQWPATLVQPVGSPLSLECTVEGTSNPNLYWYRQAAGRGLQLLFYSVGIGQISSEVPQNLSASRPQDRQFILSSKKLLLSDSGFYLCARSSGVRNSPLHFGNGTRLTVT.

The table lists this clonotype with a few counts. The chain uses TRBV20-1 and TRBJ2-3; 16 bases fit TRBD2. The CDR3 length is 17 residues. Germline CDR1 and CDR2: DFQATT and SNEGSKA (reference sequence). Unmatched junction bases numbered 11, after V lost 8 bases and J lost 3 bases. The CDR3 protein is CSTLYGTSGRGTDTQYF. The CDR3 bases are TGCAGTACTCTTTACGGGACTAGCGGGAGGGGTACAGATACGCAGTATTTT.

V and J are TRBV20-1 and TRBJ1-2, with a tentative D call TRBD1 (5 bases). The CDR3 is 13 amino acids. Germline V lookup: CDR1 DFQATT, CDR2 SNEGSKA (reference sequence). V lost 3 bases to trimming and J lost 6 bases, with 14 bases between them. CDR3 sequence: CSASLQGGDGYTF. CDR3 nucleotide sequence: TGCAGTGCTAGTTTGCAGGGTGGTGATGGCTACACCTTC.